The 20 T cell receptor beta chains below were found in one sample sequenced in a study of control samples from healthy donors and cancer patients. Clones were sequenced by immunoSEQ multiplex PCR, and TCRdb holds only the in-frame ones, with some missing. The sample has approximately 160,000 clones; 94% are singletons. The sequenced sample consisted of blood. The receptors come from a woman aged 18-29 years in good health.

This chain connects TRBV19 to TRBJ2-7; D gene uncertain. This CDR3 comprises 12 residues. CDR1 and CDR2 (germline): LNHDA, SQIVND (reference sequence). V shed 5 bases and J shed 3 bases, with 8 bases lying between them. The CDR3 here is CASSLTGYEQYF. The CDR3 DNA sequence: TGTGCCAGTAGTTTAACCGGCTACGAGCAGTACTTC.

This clone came up once. CDR3 nucleotide sequence: TGTGCCAGTACCCCAGTACCGGGACAGGGAAACTATGGCTACACCTTC. This sequence encodes CASTPVPGQGNYGYTF. J is TRBJ1-2 and V is TRBV19; 9 bases agree with TRBD1. Germline-derived CDR1 and CDR2 are LNHDA and SQIVND (reference sequence). This CDR3 region has 16 residues. J was trimmed by 2 bases and V by 7 bases; bases with no gene match: 11.

This sequence joins TRBV27 and TRBJ1-3; the match to TRBD1 covers 10 bases. CDR1 MNHEY and CDR2 SMNVEV come from the germline V gene (reference sequence). The CDR3 is 18 amino acids. J was trimmed by 4 bases and V by 6 bases; bases with no gene match: 15. The CDR3 reads CASSRNADRGLRGNTIYF. Written as DNA, the CDR3 is TGTGCCAGCAGCCGAAACGCTGACAGGGGGCTGAGAGGAAACACCATATATTTT.

The J gene is TRBJ1-6, the V gene TRBV6-2 or TRBV6-3, with D possibly matching TRBD1 (6 bases). The CDR3 covers 13 residues. The germline V gene has CDR1 MNHEY and CDR2 SVGEGT. V was clipped by 6 bases and J by 11 bases, with 14 bases between them. Here the CDR3 reads CASSDTGIAPLHF. The DNA for the CDR3 is TGTGCCAGCAGCGACACAGGGATCGCACCCCTCCACTTT.

This rearrangement joins TRBV19 to TRBJ2-7; TRBD1 matches at 7 bases. Looked up from germline, CDR1 is LNHDA and CDR2 is SQIVND (reference sequence). Unmatched junction bases numbered 10, after V lost 5 bases and J lost 3 bases. The CDR3 is 15 amino acids. The CDR3: CASSVQPGQSYEQYF. The CDR3 DNA follows: TGTGCCAGTAGTGTCCAACCGGGACAGAGCTACGAGCAGTACTTC.

This clone appeared a single time. This rearrangement joins TRBV2 to TRBJ2-1; the match to TRBD2 covers 8 bases. Trimming took 6 bases from V and 4 from J; bases not matched to a gene: 5. Germline CDR1 reads SNHLY; CDR2 reads FYNNEI. CDR3 length equals 14 residues. The chain's CDR3 is CASSRTSYYNEQFF. The CDR3 nucleotides are TGTGCCAGCAGCCGGACTAGCTATTACAATGAGCAGTTCTTC. The full variable domain, with the rest looked up from reference TRBV2 and TRBJ2-1, is EPEVTQTPSHQVTQMGQEVILRCVPISNHLYFYWYRQILGQKVEFLVSFYNNEISEKSEIFDDQFSVERPDGSNFTLKIRSTKLEDSAMYFCASSRTSYYNEQFFGPGTRLTVL.

The CDR3 bases are TGCGCCAGCAGCCAAGATCGAGGAGAACGCTATGGCTACACCTTC. This translates into CASSQDRGERYGYTF. V usage is TRBV4-3 and J usage is TRBJ1-2; D gene ambiguous. This CDR3 is built from 15 residues. Germline loops: CDR1 LGHNA, CDR2 YSLEER. Trimming took 0 bases from V and 4 from J, leaving 12 bases between them.

The J gene is TRBJ2-1, the V gene TRBV6-2 or TRBV6-3; 14 bases line up with TRBD2. Trimming cost V 4 bases and J 2 bases; bases outside gene matches: 13. This CDR3 has 20 amino acids. Germline assignment: CDR1 MNHEY and CDR2 SVGEGT. CDR3 nucleotides: TGTGCCAGCAGTTCCTCCGGACTAGCGGGAGGTGGGGGTGCCTACAATGAGCAGTTCTTC. This translates into CASSSSGLAGGGGAYNEQFF.

V is TRBV14 and J is TRBJ2-1; 9 positions match TRBD1. In germline, CDR1 is SGHDN, CDR2 FVKESK. The junction had 6 bases not matched to a gene; V was cut back by 4 bases and J by 5 bases. The CDR3 runs to 15 residues. CDR3 loop: CASSPQGAWDNEQFF. Here the CDR3 DNA reads TGTGCCAGCAGCCCACAGGGGGCGTGGGACAATGAGCAGTTCTTC. Based on the CDR3 plus reference TRBV14 and TRBJ2-1, the full variable domain is EAGVTQFPSHSVIEKGQTVTLRCDPISGHDNLYWYRRVMGKEIKFLLHFVKESKQDESGMPNNRFLAERTGGTYSTLKVQPAELEDSGVYFCASSPQGAWDNEQFFGPGTRLTVL.

This clone was counted only a few times. The genes are TRBV18 and TRBJ1-2; 12 bases map to TRBD1. CDR1 KGHSH and CDR2 LQKENI come from the germline V gene. J lost 2 bases, V lost 4 bases, and 2 bases had no gene match. The CDR3 spans 15 residues. This CDR3 reads CASSHGTGGNYGYTF. The CDR3 region has the DNA TGTGCCAGCTCACACGGGACAGGGGGCAACTATGGCTACACCTTC.

The rearrangement links TRBV5-6 to TRBJ2-7; no clear D. Germline lookup yields CDR1 SGHDT and CDR2 YYEEEE. This CDR3 is 16 amino acids long. Trimming took 3 bases from V and 3 from J, leaving 19 bases between them. The CDR3 DNA sequence: TGTGCCAGCAGCTCGTACGGGCGTATGAAGGGCTACGAGCAGTACTTC. As protein: CASSSYGRMKGYEQYF.

This clone was seen a single time. The genes are TRBV3-1 (or the pseudogene TRBV3-2) and TRBJ2-3; perhaps TRBD1 as D (6 bases). The CDR3 totals 14 residues. V lost 1 base and J 1 base, leaving 6 bases between the germline ends. The germline V gene has CDR1 LGHDT and CDR2 YNNKEL (reference sequence). This CDR3 reads CASSQAGGTDTQYF. DNA of the CDR3: TGTGCCAGCAGCCAAGCAGGGGGCACAGATACGCAGTATTTT.

V gene TRBV7-8 combines with J gene TRBJ2-2, with 11 bases matching TRBD2. The CDR3 is 15 residues long. CDR1 SGHVS and CDR2 FQNEAQ come from the germline V gene. The junction had 2 bases not matched to a gene; V was cut back by 5 bases and J by 3 bases. Here the CDR3 reads CASSRSGGDTGELFF. CDR3 coding DNA: TGTGCCAGCAGCCGTAGCGGGGGGGACACCGGGGAGCTGTTTTTT.

The chain joins TRBV19 to TRBJ2-2, with 10 bases that match TRBD1. Trimming at V came to 5 bases and at J to 4 bases, leaving 10 bases not matched to a gene. The germline CDR1 and CDR2 sequences are LNHDA and SQIVND (reference sequence). The CDR3 contains 17 residues. The CDR3 is CASSLQAGTGATGELFF. The CDR3 nucleotides read TGTGCCAGTAGTCTCCAAGCCGGGACAGGGGCCACCGGGGAGCTGTTTTTT.

V gene TRBV27 combines with J gene TRBJ1-5; TRBD1 matches at 7 bases. CDR3 length: 15 amino acids. Germline V gene lookup returns CDR1 MNHEY and CDR2 SMNVEV (reference sequence). With V trimmed by 3 bases and J by 4 bases, 6 bases remained unmatched. Here the CDR3 DNA reads TGTGCCAGCAGTTTGTTTCAGGGGGAAAATCAGCCCCAGCATTTT. Amino acids: CASSLFQGENQPQHF.

This sequence joins TRBV11-3 and TRBJ1-1; D may be TRBD1 (5 bases). V was trimmed by 0 bases and J by 1 base, leaving 9 bases between them. In germline, CDR1 is SGHNT, CDR2 YENEEA. This CDR3 comprises 15 residues. The CDR3 DNA is TGTGCCAGCAGCTTAGATCGGCAGGGGAACACTGAAGCTTTCTTT. This translates into CASSLDRQGNTEAFF.

This sequence joins TRBV7-9 and TRBJ2-5; D not resolved. CDR3 length equals 14 residues. Germline-derived CDR1 and CDR2 are SEHNR and FQNEAQ (reference sequence). Trimming cost V 4 bases and J 1 base, with 10 bases left between them. DNA for the CDR3: TGTGCCAGCAGCTCCCCGGACCTCCAAGAGACCCAGTACTTC. Amino acids: CASSSPDLQETQYF.

The chain employs TRBV6-2 or TRBV6-3 and TRBJ2-2; D not certain. This CDR3 is built from 13 residues. V shed 0 bases and J shed 7 bases, with 6 bases lying between them. Germline V lookup: CDR1 MNHEY, CDR2 SVGEGT. CDR3 coding DNA: TGTGCCAGCAGTTACTCGGATCGCGGGGAGCTGTTTTTT. Translation: CASSYSDRGELFF.

With respect to this clone: The identical CDR3 is also encoded by other nucleotide sequences in the sample. V gene TRBV6-5 combines with J gene TRBJ2-3; 8 bases fit TRBD1. This CDR3 spans 13 amino acids. Per the germline V gene, CDR1 is MNHEY and CDR2 is SVGAGI. Trimming at V came to 6 bases and at J to 3 bases, leaving 2 bases not matched to a gene. The CDR3 nucleotides are TGTGCCAGCAGCCGACAGGGGACAGATACGCAGTATTTT. Protein sequence: CASSRQGTDTQYF.

Written as DNA, the CDR3 is TGTGCCAGCAGCGCGAGCACAGGGGGAGGCAATCAGCCCCAGCATTTT. Translating it yields CASSASTGGGNQPQHF. The chain is built from TRBV9 and TRBJ1-5, with 8 bases fitting TRBD1. The CDR3 runs to 16 residues. In germline, CDR1 is SGDLS, CDR2 YYNGEE. The V gene end was trimmed by 3 bases and the J gene end by 2 bases; junction bases not matched to a gene: 7.